This passage covers 5 T cell receptor beta chains from one sample sequenced in a study of identical twins. TCRdb re-analysed the 5' RACE reads in MiXCR, keeping a single row per CDR3 protein. This sample yields approximately 210,000 distinct CDR3 sequences, of which less than 20% are seen a single time; over 35% belongs to the top ten. This same sample was also taken into another study, of T cells expressing NK-cell markers.

The sequenced sample was CD8+ T cells sorted from blood. The receptors shown here come from a woman aged 18 to 35 in good health.

The chain uses TRBV4-1 and TRBJ1-1; D is unresolved. Between the trimmed V and J ends, which lost 0 bases and 5 bases, there was a span of 16 bases. This CDR3 has 16 amino acids. Germline values: CDR1 MGHRA, CDR2 YSYEKL. CDR3 DNA sequence: TGCGCCAGCAGCCAAGAATTTAATTCGGGAGGGACTGAAGCTTTCTTT. Protein: CASSQEFNSGGTEAFF.

This clonotype was seen a few times. V is TRBV9 and J is TRBJ2-4; the D is unclear. Germline CDR1 is SGDLS and CDR2 is YYNGEE. V was clipped by 4 bases and J by 3 bases, with 8 bases between them. This CDR3 contains 13 residues. The CDR3 sequence is CASSPPNKNIQYF. The CDR3 coding sequence is TGTGCCAGCAGCCCACCGAACAAAAACATTCAGTACTTC.

This chain joins TRBV6-5 and TRBJ2-2; no firm D call. The CDR3 is 13 residues long. Germline V gene data show CDR1 as MNHEY and CDR2 as SVGAGI. Trimming left V 2 bases short and J 7 bases short, with 8 bases between. The CDR3 spells CASSYDGNGELFF. In DNA, the CDR3 is TGTGCCAGCAGTTACGACGGTAACGGGGAGCTGTTTTTT.

This clonotype was seen a few times. This chain connects TRBV29-1 to TRBJ2-1; TRBD2 agrees at 7 bases. The ends lost 3 bases at V and 0 bases at J; junction bases unmatched: 11. Germline-derived CDR1 and CDR2 are SQVTM and ANQGSEA. This CDR3 spans 17 amino acids. In DNA, the CDR3 is TGCAGCGTTGAGGCAATGTGGGGCGGGAGCTCCTACAATGAGCAGTTCTTC. Its protein product is CSVEAMWGGSSYNEQFF.

In its sample, this clonotype was seen many times. The rearrangement joins TRBV12-3 or TRBV12-4 to TRBJ2-1; no firm D call. The V end was cut by 5 bases, the J end by 7 bases, with 3 bases between. The CDR3 contains 10 residues. CDR3 nucleotide sequence: TGTGCCAGCAGTATAAATGAGCAGTTCTTC. Protein: CASSINEQFF.